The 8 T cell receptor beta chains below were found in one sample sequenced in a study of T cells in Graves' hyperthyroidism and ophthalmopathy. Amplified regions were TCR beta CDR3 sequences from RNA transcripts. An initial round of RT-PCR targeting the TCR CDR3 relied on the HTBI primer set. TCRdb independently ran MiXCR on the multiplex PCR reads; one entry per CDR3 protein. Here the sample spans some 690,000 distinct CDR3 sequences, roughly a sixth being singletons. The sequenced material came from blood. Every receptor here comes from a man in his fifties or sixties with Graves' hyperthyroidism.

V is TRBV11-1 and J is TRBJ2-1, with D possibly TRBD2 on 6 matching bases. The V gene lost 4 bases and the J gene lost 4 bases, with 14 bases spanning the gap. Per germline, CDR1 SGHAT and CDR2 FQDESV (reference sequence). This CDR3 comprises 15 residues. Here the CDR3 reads CASSSPRDSYNEQFF. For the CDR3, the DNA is TGTGCCAGCAGCTCCCCTCGGGACTCTTACAATGAGCAGTTCTTC.

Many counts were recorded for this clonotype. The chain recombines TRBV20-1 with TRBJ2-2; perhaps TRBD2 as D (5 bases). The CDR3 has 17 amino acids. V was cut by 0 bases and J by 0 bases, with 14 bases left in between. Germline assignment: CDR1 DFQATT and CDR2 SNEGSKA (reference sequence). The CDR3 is CSARDALDQANTGELFF. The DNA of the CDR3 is TGCAGTGCTAGAGATGCACTAGATCAAGCGAACACCGGGGAGCTGTTTTTT.

The CDR3 spells CAISESVSLAGGSSYNEQFF. In nucleotides, the CDR3 is TGTGCCATCAGTGAGTCAGTTTCTCTAGCGGGGGGGAGCTCCTACAATGAGCAGTTCTTC. This chain links TRBV10-3 with TRBJ2-1, with 12 bases matching TRBD2. Per the germline V gene, CDR1 is ENHRY and CDR2 is SYGVKD. V shed 0 bases and J 0 bases; nucleotides not matched to a gene: 9. This CDR3 is built from 20 residues.

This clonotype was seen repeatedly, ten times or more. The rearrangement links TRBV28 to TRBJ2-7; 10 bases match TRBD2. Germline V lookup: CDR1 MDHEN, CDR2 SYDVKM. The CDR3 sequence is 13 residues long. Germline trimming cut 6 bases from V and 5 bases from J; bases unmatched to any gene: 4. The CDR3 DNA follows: TGTGCCAGCAGACTTAGCGGGAGGCACGAGCAGTACTTC. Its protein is CASRLSGRHEQYF.

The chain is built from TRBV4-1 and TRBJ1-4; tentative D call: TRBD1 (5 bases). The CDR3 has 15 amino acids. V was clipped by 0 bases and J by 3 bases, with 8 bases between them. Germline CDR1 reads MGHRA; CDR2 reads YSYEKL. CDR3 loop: CASSQEGGANEKLFF. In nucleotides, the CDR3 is TGCGCCAGCAGCCAAGAAGGAGGGGCTAATGAAAAACTGTTTTTT.

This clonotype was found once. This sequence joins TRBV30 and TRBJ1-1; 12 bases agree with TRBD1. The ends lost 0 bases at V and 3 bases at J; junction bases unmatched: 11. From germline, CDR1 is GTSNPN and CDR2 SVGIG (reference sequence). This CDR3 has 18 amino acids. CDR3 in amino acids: CAWSVQGGQGAGYTEAFF. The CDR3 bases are TGTGCCTGGAGTGTACAGGGGGGACAGGGGGCCGGGTACACTGAAGCTTTCTTT.

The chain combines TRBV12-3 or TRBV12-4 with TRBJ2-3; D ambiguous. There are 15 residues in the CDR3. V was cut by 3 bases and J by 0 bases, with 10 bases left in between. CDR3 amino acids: CASSFWSGSTDTQYF. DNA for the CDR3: TGTGCCAGCAGTTTCTGGTCCGGGAGCACAGATACGCAGTATTTT.

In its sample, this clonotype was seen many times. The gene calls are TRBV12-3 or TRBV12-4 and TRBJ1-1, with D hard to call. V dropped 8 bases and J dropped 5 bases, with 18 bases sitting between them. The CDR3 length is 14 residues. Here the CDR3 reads CASGIGSLLTEAFF. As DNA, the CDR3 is TGTGCCAGCGGCATTGGTAGCCTCTTAACTGAAGCTTTCTTT.